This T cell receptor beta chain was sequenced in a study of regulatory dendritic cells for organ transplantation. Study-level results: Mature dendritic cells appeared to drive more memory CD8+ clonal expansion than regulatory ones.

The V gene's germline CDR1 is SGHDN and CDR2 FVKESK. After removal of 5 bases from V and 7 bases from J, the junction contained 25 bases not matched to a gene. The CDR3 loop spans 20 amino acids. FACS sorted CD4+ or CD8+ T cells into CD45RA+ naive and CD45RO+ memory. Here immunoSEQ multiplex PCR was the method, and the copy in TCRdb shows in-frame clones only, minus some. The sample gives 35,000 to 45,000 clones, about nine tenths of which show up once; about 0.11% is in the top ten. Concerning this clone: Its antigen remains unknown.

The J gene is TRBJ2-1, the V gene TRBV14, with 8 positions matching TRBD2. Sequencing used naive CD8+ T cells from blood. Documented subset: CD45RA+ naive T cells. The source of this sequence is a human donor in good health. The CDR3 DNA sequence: TGTGCCAGCAGCGGTCCGGGACTAGGGTCTTGGTCCCCTTTCTGGAATGAGCAGTTCTTC. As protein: CASSGPGLGSWSPFWNEQFF. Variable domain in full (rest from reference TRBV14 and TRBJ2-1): EAGVTQFPSHSVIEKGQTVTLRCDPISGHDNLYWYRRVMGKEIKFLLHFVKESKQDESGMPNNRFLAERTGGTYSTLKVQPAELEDSGVYFCASSGPGLGSWSPFWNEQFFGPGTRLTVL.